These 22 T cell receptor beta chains came from one sample sequenced in a study of T cell responses to AZD1222 COVID-19 vaccine. Generated by immunoSEQ multiplex PCR, the TCRdb table keeps only in-frame clones and is missing some. The table has 150,000 to 200,000 clones, around 93% seen once. The input for sequencing was peripheral blood, taken on day 0 of AZD1222 vaccination. These receptors all come from an adult in good health.

This clone was seen a single time. The rearrangement links TRBV7-9 to TRBJ2-5, with TRBD2 as a possible D gene (5 bases). The V end was cut by 3 bases, the J end by 3 bases, with 11 bases between. This CDR3 is 14 amino acids long. Germline CDR1 is SEHNR and CDR2 is FQNEAQ (reference sequence). The chain's CDR3 is CASSLGQRKETQYF. The CDR3 DNA is TGTGCCAGCAGCTTGGGTCAGCGGAAAGAGACCCAGTACTTC.

A single count supports this clone. Written as DNA, the CDR3 is TGTGCCAGCTCACCACCGAGCGGAGGTGATGAGCAGTTCTTC. Translating it yields CASSPPSGGDEQFF. The chain couples TRBV18 to TRBJ2-1; a weak D match, TRBD2 (5 bases). Germline V CDR1 and CDR2: KGHSH, LQKENI. This CDR3 is built from 14 residues. V was pared by 0 bases and J by 8 bases, with 11 bases between.

This clone showed up just a few times. The chain carries TRBV4-2 and TRBJ2-2; 8 bases fit TRBD2. Germline loops: CDR1 LGHNA, CDR2 YNFKEQ. V lost 4 bases to trimming and J lost 0 bases; unmatched junction nucleotides: 16. The CDR3 totals 20 residues. CDR3 nucleotides: TGTGCCAGCAGCCTCCCAGGTGGGGCTAGCGGGTTCGCGAACACCGGGGAGCTGTTTTTT. Translating gives CASSLPGGASGFANTGELFF.

In DNA form, the CDR3 reads TGTGCCATCCCGACAGGGGAGGCCGGGGAGCTGTTTTTT. This sequence encodes CAIPTGEAGELFF. The chain carries TRBV7-8 and TRBJ2-2; 8 bases line up with TRBD1. From germline, CDR1 is SGHVS and CDR2 FQNEAQ. The CDR3 runs to 13 residues. Germline trimming cut 10 bases from V and 6 bases from J; bases unmatched to any gene: 7.

V usage is TRBV6-6 and J usage is TRBJ2-7, with 10 nucleotides matching TRBD2. After removal of 5 bases from V and 0 bases from J, the junction contained 16 bases not matched to a gene. Looked up from germline, CDR1 is MNHNY and CDR2 is SVGAGI (reference sequence). The CDR3 runs 19 residues. CDR3 protein: CASSLTSGTSDSHSYEQYF. Written as DNA, the CDR3 is TGTGCCAGCAGTCTCACATCCGGGACTAGCGATTCCCACTCCTACGAGCAGTACTTC.

V usage is TRBV20-1 and J usage is TRBJ2-5, with 7 bases lining up with TRBD2. Looked up from germline, CDR1 is DFQATT and CDR2 is SNEGSKA (reference sequence). This CDR3 spans 11 amino acids. CDR3 protein: CRSGAGETQYF. The CDR3 DNA reads as TGCAGATCCGGAGCGGGGGAGACCCAGTACTTC.

Here the CDR3 reads CASSLLAGGHLDTQYF. In DNA form, the CDR3 reads TGTGCCAGCAGTCTTCTAGCGGGAGGGCATCTGGATACGCAGTATTTT. The V gene is TRBV14, the J gene TRBJ2-3; 12 positions agree with TRBD2. J lost 6 bases, V lost 6 bases, and 10 bases had no gene match. Germline lookup yields CDR1 SGHDN and CDR2 FVKESK. There are 16 residues in the CDR3.

V gene TRBV4-3 combines with J gene TRBJ2-1; 8 bases agree with TRBD2. The CDR3 extends over 16 amino acids. Germline-derived CDR1 and CDR2 are LGHNA and YSLEER. V lost 0 bases to trimming and J lost 7 bases; unmatched junction nucleotides: 8. Here the CDR3 DNA reads TGCGCCAGCAGCCAAGATCCCAGCGGGAGCTTTAATGAGCAGTTCTTC. It codes for CASSQDPSGSFNEQFF.

This chain connects TRBV18 to TRBJ1-5, with 10 bases aligning to TRBD1. V lost 5 bases and J lost 4; bases outside the gene matches: 8. The CDR3 has 16 residues. CDR1 KGHSH and CDR2 LQKENI come from the germline V gene. CDR3 bases: TGTGCCAGCTCAAGGGACAGGGGCAGAGGTAATCAGCCCCAGCATTTT. It specifies CASSRDRGRGNQPQHF.

V and J are TRBV7-2 and TRBJ1-4; unclear D gene. The V end lost 2 bases, the J end lost 7 bases, and 5 bases lay between the germline ends. This CDR3 region has 12 residues. Germline CDR1 reads SGHTA; CDR2 reads FQGNSA. The CDR3 loop is CASSLSGEKLFF. The DNA of the CDR3 is TGTGCCAGCAGCTTATCGGGTGAAAAACTGTTTTTT.

The rearrangement links TRBV6-6 to TRBJ2-1; 13 bases are shared with TRBD2. The V and J ends lost 5 bases and 3 bases, in that order; junction bases with no gene match: 10. Germline CDR1 MNHNY, CDR2 SVGAGI (reference sequence). The CDR3 spans 18 residues. This chain's CDR3 is CASSRRWTSGSYYNEQFF. DNA for the CDR3: TGTGCCAGCAGTCGACGTTGGACTAGCGGGAGTTACTACAATGAGCAGTTCTTC.

The chain couples TRBV28 to TRBJ2-6; D is uncertain. Germline V CDR1 and CDR2: MDHEN, SYDVKM. The V end was cut by 2 bases, the J end by 0 bases, with 11 bases between. The CDR3 runs 17 residues. CDR3 nucleotide sequence: TGTGCCAGCAGTTTAGGAATTGGAAGCTCTGGGGCCAACGTCCTGACTTTC. This encodes CASSLGIGSSGANVLTF.

The rearrangement uses TRBV6-5 and TRBJ2-7, with D perhaps TRBD1 (5 bases). The V end lost 5 bases, the J end lost 2 bases, and 13 bases lay between the germline ends. Germline loops: CDR1 MNHEY, CDR2 SVGAGI. There are 14 residues in the CDR3. In DNA form, the CDR3 reads TGTGCCAGCAGTAGGGGAAAAGGTCCCTACGAGCAGTACTTC. As protein: CASSRGKGPYEQYF.

CDR3 DNA: TGTGCCAGCAGTGAAGGAAAGGGCGTTCGAAGTGAGCCCCAGCATTTT. Translating gives CASSEGKGVRSEPQHF. This chain joins TRBV6-1 and TRBJ1-5; D gene ambiguous. The CDR3 is 16 amino acids. Per the germline V gene, CDR1 is MNHNS and CDR2 is SASEGT. Trimming took 1 base from V and 8 from J, leaving 18 bases between them.

V gene TRBV15 combines with J gene TRBJ2-1, with 10 bases lining up with TRBD2. The CDR3 covers 13 residues. J lost 6 bases, V lost 6 bases, and 2 bases had no gene match. Looked up from germline, CDR1 is LNHNV and CDR2 is YYDKDF (reference sequence). The CDR3 sequence: CATRASGGNEQFF. The CDR3 DNA is TGTGCCACCAGGGCTAGCGGGGGCAATGAGCAGTTCTTC.

The chain links TRBV27 to TRBJ2-1; D remains ambiguous. Trimming took 2 bases from V and 4 from J, leaving 6 bases between them. This CDR3 has 13 amino acids. Germline lookup yields CDR1 MNHEY and CDR2 SMNVEV (reference sequence). The CDR3 protein is CASSLGSYNEQFF. The DNA for the CDR3 is TGTGCCAGCAGTTTAGGCAGTTACAATGAGCAGTTCTTC.

The rearrangement uses TRBV28 and TRBJ2-1; D possibly corresponds to TRBD2 (5 bases). Germline CDR1 and CDR2: MDHEN and SYDVKM. V was pared by 7 bases and J by 7 bases, with 14 bases between. The CDR3 covers 13 residues. CDR3 residues: CASTDYLVNEQFF. CDR3 DNA sequence: TGTGCCAGCACAGACTATTTGGTTAATGAGCAGTTCTTC.

The J gene is TRBJ2-3, the V gene TRBV6-5; 9 nucleotides agree with TRBD2. Germline CDR1 MNHEY, CDR2 SVGAGI. The CDR3 loop spans 14 amino acids. Trimming cost V 5 bases and J 9 bases; bases outside gene matches: 9. The CDR3 is CASSIVAGASTQYF. In DNA form, the CDR3 reads TGTGCCAGCAGTATAGTAGCGGGAGCCTCGACGCAGTATTTT.

V and J are TRBV28 and TRBJ2-2; perhaps TRBD2 as D (5 bases). The V gene's germline CDR1 is MDHEN and CDR2 SYDVKM. V was pared by 3 bases and J by 5 bases, with 13 bases between. The CDR3 sequence is 15 residues long. This chain's CDR3 is CASSLWETGTGELFF. The CDR3 DNA reads as TGTGCCAGCAGTTTGTGGGAGACGGGAACCGGGGAGCTGTTTTTT.

The chain links TRBV14 to TRBJ1-1; D unclear. CDR3 length equals 14 residues. Germline-derived CDR1 and CDR2 are SGHDN and FVKESK. Trimming removed 0 bases at V and 5 bases at J, with 10 bases between. In DNA, the CDR3 is TGTGCCAGCAGCCAAGATCTGGGGTTGACTGAAGCTTTCTTT. Protein sequence: CASSQDLGLTEAFF.

J is TRBJ2-2 and V is TRBV5-1; 14 nucleotides match TRBD2. Per the germline V gene, CDR1 is SGHRS and CDR2 is YFSETQ. The CDR3 totals 19 residues. V shed 3 bases and J 5 bases; nucleotides not matched to a gene: 12. The CDR3 reads CASSYRLAGGIIATGELFF. Here the CDR3 DNA reads TGCGCCAGCAGCTACAGACTAGCGGGAGGGATAATTGCGACCGGGGAGCTGTTTTTT.

This chain uses TRBV5-1 with TRBJ2-7; no definite D call. This CDR3 has 11 amino acids. Trimming left V 0 bases short and J 6 bases short, with 4 bases between. CDR1 SGHRS and CDR2 YFSETQ come from the germline V gene. CDR3: CASSLAGEQYF. The CDR3 DNA sequence: TGCGCCAGCAGCTTGGCGGGCGAGCAGTACTTC.